One and the same sample provided the 22 T cell receptor beta chains below, sequenced in a study of blood T cells in healthy people across ages. Combining a sample-barcoded 5' primer with a J-beta primer mix, a second PCR ran for about 7 to 11 cycles. MiXCR was run by TCRdb on the 5' RACE reads, yielding one entry per CDR3 protein. The sample carries 1.2 million to 1.5 million distinct CDR3 sequences, about 40% recorded once. Sequencing was carried out using blood. Every receptor here comes from a woman aged 18-35 years in good health.

This clonotype was counted ten times or more. A read error may explain this, as a much larger clone is one base away. The V call is TRBV12-3 or TRBV12-4, the J call TRBJ1-1; D is uncertain. The V gene lost 8 bases and the J gene lost 5 bases, with 15 bases spanning the gap. The CDR3 is 13 residues long. The CDR3 reads CASQSYQTTEAFF. The CDR3 bases are TGTGCCAGCCAAAGTTACCAAACGACTGAAGCTTTCTTT.

The chain joins TRBV6-6 to TRBJ2-5; possibly TRBD1 or TRBD2 for D (6 bases each). This CDR3 contains 15 residues. The V gene lost 2 bases and the J gene lost 4 bases, with 14 bases spanning the gap. Germline assignment: CDR1 MNHNY and CDR2 SVGAGI (reference sequence). For the CDR3, the DNA is TGTGCCAGCAGTTACCCCGGGGGCCGGGGAGAGACCCAGTACTTC. Translated: CASSYPGGRGETQYF.

V is TRBV11-2 and J is TRBJ2-7, with D possibly matching TRBD1 (6 bases). The V gene's germline CDR1 is SGHAT and CDR2 FQNNGV. V lost 3 bases, J lost 4 bases, and 10 bases lay in between. The CDR3 contains 13 residues. This CDR3 is CASSFRGEYEQYF. CDR3 DNA: TGTGCCAGCAGCTTCAGGGGAGAGTACGAGCAGTACTTC.

The table lists this clonotype with a few counts. The chain is built from TRBV12-3 or TRBV12-4 and TRBJ2-7, with unresolved D. TRBJ2-5 matches the DNA end more closely, so the J call is doubtful. The CDR3 is 15 residues long. CDR3 sequence (DNA): TGTGCCAGCAGTCTCATGATGACCGGACCAGAGACCCAGTACTTC. Amino acids: CASSLMMTGPETQYF.

This clonotype was found many times. This rearrangement joins TRBV7-2 to TRBJ2-3; D is ambiguous. CDR1 is SGHTA and CDR2 is FQGNSA in the germline V gene. V shed 1 base and J shed 3 bases, with 8 bases lying between them. This CDR3 has 14 residues. CDR3 sequence (DNA): TGTGCCAGCAGCTTAGTTGGGGTTACAGATACGCAGTATTTT. It yields the protein CASSLVGVTDTQYF.

This clonotype came up a few times. V usage is TRBV5-1 and J usage is TRBJ2-3, with TRBD2 matching 7 bases. From germline, CDR1 is SGHRS and CDR2 YFSETQ. The CDR3 covers 18 residues. J lost 6 bases, V lost 0 bases, and 16 bases had no gene match. This CDR3 reads CASSLAPLAGRASDTQYF. CDR3 coding DNA: TGCGCCAGCAGCTTGGCACCCTTAGCGGGTCGGGCATCCGATACGCAGTATTTT.

This clonotype has a handful of counts. V gene TRBV15 combines with J gene TRBJ2-4; a possible D gene is TRBD2 (7 bases). This CDR3 has 16 residues. The germline V gene has CDR1 LNHNV and CDR2 YYDKDF (reference sequence). Trimming left V 1 base short and J 5 bases short, with 15 bases between. The CDR3 loop reads CATSRVPGEGENIQYF. CDR3 DNA: TGTGCCACCAGCAGAGTTCCGGGGGAGGGGGAAAACATTCAGTACTTC.

The rearrangement links TRBV12-3 or TRBV12-4 to TRBJ2-1; D may correspond to TRBD1 or TRBD2 (5 bases each). This CDR3 has 13 amino acids. The V and J ends lost 7 bases and 13 bases respectively, with 20 bases between them. DNA for the CDR3: TGTGCCAGCAATCGACGGGGCCACGAGACCCAGTTCTTC. It translates to CASNRRGHETQFF.

This sequence joins TRBV20-1 and TRBJ2-1; TRBD2 aligns across 11 bases. The CDR3 runs 15 residues. Germline values: CDR1 DFQATT, CDR2 SNEGSKA (reference sequence). The V and J ends lost 4 bases and 8 bases, in that order; junction bases with no gene match: 10. The CDR3 sequence: CSATPPGTSGYEQFF. The CDR3 DNA is TGCAGTGCTACCCCGCCCGGGACTAGCGGATATGAGCAGTTCTTC.

The chain recombines TRBV15 with TRBJ2-1, with D uncertain. The CDR3 contains 15 residues. The ends were cut back, 5 bases at V and 0 bases at J, with 11 bases in the middle. In germline, CDR1 is LNHNV, CDR2 YYDKDF (reference sequence). CDR3: CATSPLRTSYNEQFF. The CDR3 DNA is TGTGCCACCAGCCCGCTACGGACCTCCTACAATGAGCAGTTCTTC.

V gene TRBV6-4 combines with J gene TRBJ1-1; D uncertain. Trimming stripped 6 bases from V and 3 bases from J, with 11 bases between. Germline CDR1 reads MRHNA; CDR2 reads SNTAGT. CDR3 length: 13 amino acids. CDR3 in amino acids: CASRPDTYTEAFF. CDR3 in DNA: TGTGCCAGCAGACCCGACACCTACACTGAAGCTTTCTTT.

V gene TRBV3-1 combines with J gene TRBJ2-2, with 11 positions matching TRBD1. J gave up 4 bases and V 0 bases, and 7 bases lay outside the gene matches. From germline, CDR1 is LGHDT and CDR2 YNNKEL (reference sequence). The CDR3 has 18 amino acids. The CDR3 DNA reads as TGTGCCAGCAGCCAAGAAGGGACAGGGGGTTCGGGCACCGGGGAGCTGTTTTTT. Translated: CASSQEGTGGSGTGELFF.

V and J are TRBV4-1 and TRBJ2-7, with 11 bases aligning to TRBD2. Looked up from germline, CDR1 is MGHRA and CDR2 is YSYEKL. The CDR3 is 16 residues long. V was clipped by 2 bases and J by 4 bases; unmatched bases: 7. The CDR3 DNA reads TGCGCCAGCAGCCAACCATCGGGGACTAGCGGTTACGAGCAGTACTTC. Translation: CASSQPSGTSGYEQYF.

This clonotype was picked up a small number of times. The chain recombines TRBV4-1 with TRBJ1-4, with 7 bases lining up with TRBD1. The CDR3 is 13 amino acids. Trimming removed 4 bases from V and 10 bases from J; junction bases left unmatched: 6. CDR1 MGHRA and CDR2 YSYEKL come from the germline V gene. The chain's CDR3 is CASSLLPGGKLFF. The CDR3 DNA follows: TGCGCCAGCAGCCTCCTGCCAGGGGGAAAACTGTTTTTT.

The chain is built from TRBV27 and TRBJ1-1; no reliable D call. With 6 bases removed from V and 0 bases from J, the gap between germline ends came to 17 bases. CDR3 length: 16 amino acids. The germline V gene encodes CDR1 MNHEY and CDR2 SMNVEV (reference sequence). The CDR3 region is CASSLREGGVNTEAFF. CDR3 sequence (DNA): TGTGCCAGCAGCCTTAGAGAGGGTGGGGTGAACACTGAAGCTTTCTTT.

This clonotype was picked up many times. The CDR3 here is CASSLGWKETQYF. The CDR3 DNA sequence: TGTGCCAGCAGCTTGGGGTGGAAAGAGACCCAGTACTTC. The rearrangement uses TRBV11-2 and TRBJ2-5; no firm D call. The CDR3 covers 13 residues. CDR1 is SGHAT and CDR2 is FQNNGV in the germline V gene. Deletions cut 3 bases from V and 3 bases from J, with 8 bases between.

This clonotype showed up just a few times. V gene TRBV6-5 combines with J gene TRBJ2-7, with 10 bases aligning to TRBD2. The better agreement between TRBJ2-5 and the DNA end casts doubt on the J call. Germline CDR1 and CDR2: MNHEY and SVGAGI. CDR3 size: 14 residues. CDR3 sequence reads: CASSKGLAEETQYF. The CDR3 nucleotides are TGTGCCAGCAGTAAAGGACTAGCGGAAGAGACCCAGTACTTC.

In this sample, this clonotype turned up a few times. The rearrangement joins TRBV2 to TRBJ1-6; D is ambiguous. V dropped 5 bases and J dropped 6 bases, with 11 bases sitting between them. This CDR3 has 14 residues. Germline values: CDR1 SNHLY, CDR2 FYNNEI. The CDR3 region is CASSPRLTNSPLHF. As DNA, the CDR3 is TGTGCCAGCAGTCCGAGACTTACTAATTCACCCCTCCACTTT.

The V gene is TRBV10-3, the J gene TRBJ2-6; D uncertain. The CDR3 runs 15 residues. The germline CDR1 and CDR2 sequences are ENHRY and SYGVKD. The V gene lost 4 bases and the J gene lost 0 bases, with 7 bases spanning the gap. The CDR3 spells CAISAANSGANVLTF. The CDR3 nucleotides read TGTGCCATCAGTGCCGCAAACTCTGGGGCCAACGTCCTGACTTTC.

This clonotype has just one count. The V gene is TRBV5-5, the J gene TRBJ2-5; possibly TRBD2 for D (5 bases). Per the germline V gene, CDR1 is SGHKS and CDR2 is YYEKEE (reference sequence). The length of the CDR3 is 12 residues. The V and J ends lost 0 bases and 13 bases respectively, with 13 bases between them. Here the CDR3 reads CASSLDGLKTYF. The CDR3 nucleotides are TGTGCCAGCAGCTTGGATGGACTGAAGACGTACTTC.

The chain is built from TRBV5-1 and TRBJ1-6; a possible D gene is TRBD1 (5 bases). With 4 bases removed from V and 9 bases from J, the gap between germline ends came to 20 bases. The CDR3 length is 16 residues. From germline, CDR1 is SGHRS and CDR2 YFSETQ. In DNA form, the CDR3 reads TGCGCCAGCAGCCGGGACCCCGGCCAGAGTAGTTCACCCCTCCACTTT. Its translation is CASSRDPGQSSSPLHF.

The V gene is TRBV6-2 or TRBV6-3, the J gene TRBJ2-7; the D gene is possibly TRBD2 (5 bases). The CDR3 totals 13 residues. V lost 5 bases to trimming and J lost 3 bases, with 11 bases between them. The germline gives CDR1 MNHEY, CDR2 SVGEGT. CDR3 DNA: TGTGCCAGCAGTGACGCGACTAACTACGAGCAGTACTTC. This encodes CASSDATNYEQYF.